This entry concerns a single T cell receptor (beta chain). There are 17 residues in the CDR3. Germline CDR1 and CDR2: KGHSH and LQKENI. J gave up 5 bases and V 5 bases, and 16 bases lay outside the gene matches. TCRdb keeps only in-frame clones here, not all; method: immunoSEQ multiplex PCR. The table has about 370,000 clones, 75% to 90% seen once; the top ten hold more than 0.8%. In assigning cohorts, the study relied on participant-reported clinical history. The data belong to a study of blood T cell repertoires in COVID-19. Across the whole study: Sample material is recorded as cDNA or gDNA derived from T cells, B-cell-depleted T cells, or PBMCs.

The chain couples TRBV18 to TRBJ1-1; 8 bases are a match to TRBD1. This sequence originates from a man between 18 and 29 years old who had recovered from COVID-19. The sequenced material came from PBMCs or T cells enriched from blood (not recorded which). Written as DNA, the CDR3 is TGTGCCAGCTCATCCAATTCCGGACAGGGTAGGGGGACTGAAGCTTTCTTT. It yields the protein CASSSNSGQGRGTEAFF.